This TCR beta chain was found in a study of blood T cell repertoires in COVID-19. Sequencing was performed with immunoSEQ multiplex PCR; in TCRdb, only in-frame clones are kept and a portion is missing. The sample includes just under 80,000 clones, roughly 82% seen only once; the top ten take approximately 12%. CDR1 is SEHNR and CDR2 is FQNEAQ in the germline V gene (reference sequence). The CDR3 spans 14 residues. Trimming shortened V by 3 bases and J by 4 bases, and 10 bases separated the two germline ends. Material: peripheral blood. The sequence derives from a human donor in a cohort sampled during active COVID-19. The chain links TRBV7-9 to TRBJ2-1; TRBD2 is a possible D gene (6 bases). The CDR3 protein is CASSFGLPYNEQFF. CDR3 nucleotides: TGTGCCAGCAGCTTTGGACTACCTTACAATGAGCAGTTCTTC.